The clone carrying this T cell receptor (beta chain) showed up just once. The antigen is not known. V lost 4 bases and J 2 bases, leaving 6 bases between the germline ends. The CDR3 sequence is 13 residues long. Germline-derived CDR1 and CDR2 are MNHEY and SMNVEV (reference sequence). This specimen comes from a study of OX40 agonist ivuxolimab in advanced cancers. Study context: Intravenous ivuxolimab at 0.01 to 10 mg/kg was given to patients every 2 weeks. Prior anti-PD-1, anti-PD-L1 or anti-CTLA-4 therapy was allowed; less than 45% had some. Findings and caveats of the study: CD4+ and CD8+ blood T cells expanded clonally by week 6 at 0.1 to 3.0 mg/kg.

Method: immunoSEQ multiplex PCR; TCRdb's copy keeps in-frame clones and lacks some. The sample shows 65,000 to 85,000 clones, about 93% of them seen only once. The cohort excluded patients with autoimmune disease history or systemic immunosuppression. V is TRBV27 and J is TRBJ2-1, with D unclear. This TCR was sampled from an adult with an advanced solid tumor such as melanoma, head and neck, liver or kidney cancer. Sample: CD4+ or CD8+ T cells sorted from blood, taken in a trial of the OX40 agonist ivuxolimab. The CDR3 reads CASSWGPYNEQFF. The CDR3 DNA follows: TGTGCCAGCAGTTGGGGTCCCTACAATGAGCAGTTCTTC.